Below, 14 T cell receptor beta chains from the same sample are listed, as sequenced in a study of shared clonotypes between healthy human individuals. Repertoires were generated with immunoSEQ multiplex PCR, while TCRdb's copy carries only in-frame clones and drops some. This sample carries roughly 2.4 million clones, approximately 94% of them seen once, and the ten largest clones take more than 0.1%. Material for sequencing was naive CD4+ T cells sorted from blood. Subset meaning: CD45RA+ positively selected. These receptors all come from a young man in good health.

This clone was found a few times. The rearrangement links TRBV27 to TRBJ1-6, with 11 bases identical to TRBD1. This CDR3 has 17 residues. Germline V gene data show CDR1 as MNHEY and CDR2 as SMNVEV (reference sequence). Unmatched junction bases numbered 12, after V lost 4 bases and J lost 10 bases. The CDR3 sequence: CASSSALGQGGVSPLHF. The CDR3 nucleotides are TGTGCCAGCAGTTCAGCCCTGGGACAGGGGGGCGTCTCACCCCTCCACTTT.

CDR3 region: CASSPFGGRSTDTQYF. Written as DNA, the CDR3 is TGTGCCAGCAGCCCGTTTGGGGGGCGAAGCACAGATACGCAGTATTTT. The chain carries TRBV11-2 and TRBJ2-3, with D perhaps given as TRBD1 or TRBD2 (6 bases each). Trimming pared 5 bases from V and 0 bases from J, leaving 15 bases between. In germline, CDR1 is SGHAT, CDR2 FQNNGV. This CDR3 spans 16 amino acids. The full variable domain, rest sourced from reference TRBV11-2 and TRBJ2-3, is EAGVAQSPRYKIIEKRQSVAFWCNPISGHATLYWYQQILGQGPKLLIQFQNNGVVDDSQLPKDRFSAERLKGVDSTLKIQPAKLEDSAVYLCASSPFGGRSTDTQYFGPGTRLTVL.

Concerning this clone: Other DNA sequences in this sample translate to the same CDR3. This chain connects TRBV2 to TRBJ1-3, with unresolved D. In germline, CDR1 is SNHLY, CDR2 FYNNEI. The CDR3 extends over 12 amino acids. Trimming shortened V by 6 bases and J by 0 bases, and 3 bases separated the two germline ends. CDR3 in amino acids: CASSPSGNTIYF. CDR3 DNA sequence: TGTGCCAGCAGCCCCTCTGGAAACACCATATATTTT.

The chain couples TRBV6-5 to TRBJ2-1; 9 bases are a match to TRBD1. The CDR3 runs to 16 residues. Per the germline V gene, CDR1 is MNHEY and CDR2 is SVGAGI. The junction had 5 bases not matched to a gene; V was cut back by 0 bases and J by 5 bases. The CDR3: CASSYSGDRVNNEQFF. The CDR3 DNA sequence: TGTGCCAGCAGTTACTCGGGGGACAGGGTCAACAATGAGCAGTTCTTC.

The chain has TRBV6-1 and TRBJ1-2; D unresolved. CDR3 length: 15 residues. V was shortened by 1 base and J by 5 bases, with 14 bases between the two germline ends. In germline, CDR1 is MNHNS, CDR2 SASEGT. DNA of the CDR3: TGTGCCAGCAGTGAAGGGTCCGTATGGTCATATGGCTACACCTTC. Residues: CASSEGSVWSYGYTF.

This chain connects TRBV9 to TRBJ2-3; D is undetermined. Trimming removed 5 bases from V and 0 bases from J, with 13 bases in between. The CDR3 contains 15 residues. Germline assignment: CDR1 SGDLS and CDR2 YYNGEE. The CDR3 sequence is CASSIIAASTDTQYF. Written as DNA, the CDR3 is TGTGCCAGCAGTATCATCGCCGCCAGCACAGATACGCAGTATTTT. The complete variable domain, with remaining parts taken from reference TRBV9 and TRBJ2-3, reads DSGVTQTPKHLITATGQRVTLRCSPRSGDLSVYWYQQSLDQGLQFLIQYYNGEERAKGNILERFSAQQFPDLHSELNLSSLELGDSALYFCASSIIAASTDTQYFGPGTRLTVL.

The J gene is TRBJ2-2, the V gene TRBV10-3, with 8 bases that match TRBD2. J was trimmed by 3 bases and V by 0 bases; bases with no gene match: 3. CDR1 is ENHRY, CDR2 SYGVKD, per germline. This CDR3 has 16 amino acids. The CDR3 bases are TGTGCCATCAGTGAGTCCGGGAGGGGCGACACCGGGGAGCTGTTTTTT. Residues: CAISESGRGDTGELFF.

The chain carries TRBV30 and TRBJ2-2, with a tentative D call TRBD1 (6 bases). Germline CDR1 GTSNPN, CDR2 SVGIG (reference sequence). CDR3 length: 13 amino acids. V was cut by 1 base and J by 6 bases, with 9 bases left in between. As DNA, the CDR3 is TGTGCCTGGAGTGAACAGGGTGCCGGGGAGCTGTTTTTT. It is translated as CAWSEQGAGELFF.

The chain combines TRBV29-1 with TRBJ2-2; a possible D gene is TRBD2 (5 bases). CDR1 SQVTM and CDR2 ANQGSEA come from the germline V gene. V gave up 6 bases and J gave up 0 bases, with 11 bases separating them. The CDR3 has 14 residues. The CDR3: CSVHGDTNTGELFF. The CDR3, as DNA: TGCAGCGTGCACGGGGATACGAACACCGGGGAGCTGTTTTTT.

The chain uses TRBV4-3 and TRBJ2-7; D remains ambiguous. CDR1 LGHNA and CDR2 YSLEER come from the germline V gene. The CDR3 is 13 residues long. V was trimmed by 6 bases and J by 3 bases, leaving 12 bases between them. CDR3 loop: CASRSKLDYEQYF. Here the CDR3 DNA reads TGCGCCAGCAGATCTAAACTTGACTACGAGCAGTACTTC.

The chain uses TRBV7-9 and TRBJ2-3; D remains ambiguous. The CDR3 runs 17 residues. Germline V gene lookup returns CDR1 SEHNR and CDR2 FQNEAQ (reference sequence). The germline V and J ends were trimmed by 2 bases and 0 bases, with 15 bases remaining between them. CDR3 region: CASSLRSVLPSTDTQYF. The CDR3 nucleotides are TGTGCCAGCAGCTTACGTTCGGTTTTACCTAGCACAGATACGCAGTATTTT.

The chain carries TRBV5-1 and TRBJ1-4; D might be TRBD1 (5 bases). Germline assignment: CDR1 SGHRS and CDR2 YFSETQ. The CDR3 extends over 16 amino acids. V was pared by 4 bases and J by 4 bases, with 17 bases between. The CDR3 loop reads CASSARTGGSNEKLFF. The DNA for the CDR3 is TGCGCCAGCAGCGCTAGAACAGGAGGTAGTAATGAAAAACTGTTTTTT.

The chain couples TRBV6-6 to TRBJ2-1; D not resolved. V shed 4 bases and J shed 0 bases, with 4 bases lying between them. Germline V gene data show CDR1 as MNHNY and CDR2 as SVGAGI (reference sequence). There are 13 residues in the CDR3. The CDR3 DNA follows: TGTGCCAGCAGTTCCAGCTCCTACAATGAGCAGTTCTTC. Its translation: CASSSSSYNEQFF.

A word on this clone: One end of the junction varies from germline; a read error may be responsible. Other DNA sequences in this sample translate to the same CDR3. Here the CDR3 reads CASSPQGSEAFF. The CDR3 coding sequence is TGTGCCAGCTCCCCACAGGGGTCTGAAGCTTTCTTT. This chain links TRBV18 with TRBJ1-1; 7 nucleotides align to TRBD1. This CDR3 contains 12 residues. From germline, CDR1 is KGHSH and CDR2 LQKENI.